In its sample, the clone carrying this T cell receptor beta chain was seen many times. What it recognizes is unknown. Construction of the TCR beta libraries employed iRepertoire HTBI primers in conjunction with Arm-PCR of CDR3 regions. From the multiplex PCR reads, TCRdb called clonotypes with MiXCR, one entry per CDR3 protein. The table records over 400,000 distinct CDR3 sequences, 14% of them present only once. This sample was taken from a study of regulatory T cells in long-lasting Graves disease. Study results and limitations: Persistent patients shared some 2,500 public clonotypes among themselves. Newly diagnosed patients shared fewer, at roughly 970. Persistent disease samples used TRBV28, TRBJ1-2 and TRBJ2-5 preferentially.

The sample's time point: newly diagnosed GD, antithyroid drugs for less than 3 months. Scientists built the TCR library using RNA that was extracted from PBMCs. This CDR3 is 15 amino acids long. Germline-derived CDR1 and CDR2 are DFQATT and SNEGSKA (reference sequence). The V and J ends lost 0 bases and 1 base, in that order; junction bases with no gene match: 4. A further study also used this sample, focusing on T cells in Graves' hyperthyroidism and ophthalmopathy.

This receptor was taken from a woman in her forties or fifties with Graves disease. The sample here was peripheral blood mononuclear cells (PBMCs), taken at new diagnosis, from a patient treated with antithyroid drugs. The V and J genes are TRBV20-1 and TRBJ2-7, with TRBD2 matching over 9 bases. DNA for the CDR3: TGCAGTGCTAGAGACGTGACTAGCGGATCCTACGAGCAGTACTTC. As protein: CSARDVTSGSYEQYF.